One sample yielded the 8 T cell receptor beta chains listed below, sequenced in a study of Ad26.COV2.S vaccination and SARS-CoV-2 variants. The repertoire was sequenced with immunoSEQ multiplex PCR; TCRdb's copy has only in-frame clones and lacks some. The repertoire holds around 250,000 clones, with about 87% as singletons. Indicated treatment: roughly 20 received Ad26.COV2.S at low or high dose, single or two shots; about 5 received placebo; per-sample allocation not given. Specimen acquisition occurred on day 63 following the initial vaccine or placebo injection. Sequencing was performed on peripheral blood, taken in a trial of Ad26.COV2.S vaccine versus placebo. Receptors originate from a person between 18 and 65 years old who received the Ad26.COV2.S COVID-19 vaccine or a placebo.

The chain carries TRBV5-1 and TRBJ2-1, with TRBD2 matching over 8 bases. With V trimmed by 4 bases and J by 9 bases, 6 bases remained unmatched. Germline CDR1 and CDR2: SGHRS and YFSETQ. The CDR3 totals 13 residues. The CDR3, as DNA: TGCGCCAGCAGCCGGACTAGCCCAAGTGAGCAGTTCTTC. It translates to CASSRTSPSEQFF.

The CDR3 DNA reads as TGCGCCAGAGCAATCACACACCCGATGACTGAAGCTTTCTTT. It is translated as CARAITHPMTEAFF. V gene TRBV23-1 combines with J gene TRBJ1-1; no clear D gene. TRBV23-1 is an open reading frame, and its role is uncertain. The CDR3 spans 14 residues. With 9 bases removed from V and 5 bases from J, the gap between germline ends came to 19 bases.

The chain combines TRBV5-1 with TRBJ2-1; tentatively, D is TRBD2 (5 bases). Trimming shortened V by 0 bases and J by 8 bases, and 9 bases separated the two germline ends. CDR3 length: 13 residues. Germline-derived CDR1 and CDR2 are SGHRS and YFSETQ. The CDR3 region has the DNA TGCGCCAGCAGCTTGGCCGGGGTAGATGAGCAGTTCTTC. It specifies CASSLAGVDEQFF.

The DNA of the CDR3 is TGTGCCAGCAGTCGCCCTCGCGCGGGCGGCTCCTACAATGAGCAGTTCTTC. Translating it yields CASSRPRAGGSYNEQFF. The chain couples TRBV6-6 to TRBJ2-1, with D perhaps matching TRBD2 (5 bases). CDR1 and CDR2 from the germline V gene are MNHNY and SVGAGI (reference sequence). The CDR3 contains 17 residues. Trimming shortened V by 5 bases and J by 0 bases, and 17 bases separated the two germline ends.

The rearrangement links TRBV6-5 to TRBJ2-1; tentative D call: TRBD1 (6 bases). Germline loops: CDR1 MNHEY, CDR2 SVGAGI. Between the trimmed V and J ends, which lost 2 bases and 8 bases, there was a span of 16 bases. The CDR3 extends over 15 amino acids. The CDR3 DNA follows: TGTGCCAGCAGTTACGGGCAGGGTGGGGGCGATGAGCAGTTCTTC. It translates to CASSYGQGGGDEQFF.

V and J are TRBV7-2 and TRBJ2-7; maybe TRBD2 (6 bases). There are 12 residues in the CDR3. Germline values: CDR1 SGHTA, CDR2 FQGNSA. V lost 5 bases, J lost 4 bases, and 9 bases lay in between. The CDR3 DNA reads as TGTGCCAGCAGCGAACTAGCTTACGAGCAGTACTTC. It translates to CASSELAYEQYF.

The CDR3 spells CASSPRQGGDEQFF. For the CDR3, the DNA is TGTGCCAGCAGTCCCCGACAGGGGGGCGATGAGCAGTTCTTC. The rearrangement links TRBV27 to TRBJ2-1, with 9 nucleotides matching TRBD1. V shed 5 bases and J 8 bases; nucleotides not matched to a gene: 7. Germline CDR1 is MNHEY and CDR2 is SMNVEV (reference sequence). This CDR3 is built from 14 residues.

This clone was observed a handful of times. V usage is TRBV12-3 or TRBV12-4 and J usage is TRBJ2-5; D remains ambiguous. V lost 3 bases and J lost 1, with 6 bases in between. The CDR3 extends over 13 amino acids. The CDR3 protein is CASSFFIQETQYF. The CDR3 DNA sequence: TGTGCCAGCAGTTTTTTCATCCAAGAGACCCAGTACTTC.